Below are 14 T cell receptor beta chains sequenced from a single sample in a study of blood T cell repertoires in COVID-19. The method was immunoSEQ multiplex PCR; TCRdb's version includes in-frame clones alone and lacks a portion of them. The profile covers some 220,000 clones, with about 87% appearing a single time and more than 2.5% taken by the ten largest. Sequenced input: PBMCs or T cells enriched from blood (not recorded which). The receptor source for this set is a woman under 40 who had recovered from COVID-19.

This rearrangement joins TRBV12-5 to TRBJ1-1; D is unclear. Germline CDR1 is LGHNT and CDR2 is FRNRAP. The CDR3 consists of 15 residues. V lost 6 bases and J 0 bases, leaving 14 bases between the germline ends. The CDR3 DNA sequence: TGTGCTAGTGGGGCTAGAACCGGTCTGAACACTGAAGCTTTCTTT. Translated, it gives CASGARTGLNTEAFF.

The chain joins TRBV10-3 to TRBJ2-5; a weak D match, TRBD1 (7 bases). The CDR3 covers 17 residues. Between the trimmed V and J ends, which lost 2 bases and 4 bases, there was a span of 20 bases. Germline V lookup: CDR1 ENHRY, CDR2 SYGVKD. The DNA for the CDR3 is TGTGCCATCAGTGAGAATTTGTCGGGGCAGGGGGGAGAGACCCAGTACTTC. Its protein product is CAISENLSGQGGETQYF.

The genes are TRBV5-8 and TRBJ1-5; 7 bases align to TRBD1. Unmatched junction bases numbered 8, after V lost 2 bases and J lost 6 bases. This CDR3 is 15 amino acids long. Germline loops: CDR1 SGHTS, CDR2 YDEGEE. This CDR3 reads CASSLFQGQSQPQHF. CDR3 DNA: TGTGCCAGCAGCTTATTTCAGGGACAGAGTCAGCCCCAGCATTTT. The full variable domain, its missing parts supplied by reference TRBV5-8 and TRBJ1-5, is EAGVTQSPTHLIKTRGQQATLRCSPISGHTSVYWYQQALGLGLQFLLWYDEGEERNRGNFPPRFSGRQFPNYSSELNVNALELEDSALYLCASSLFQGQSQPQHFGDGTRLSIL.

The chain couples TRBV7-8 to TRBJ2-5; the match to TRBD2 covers 10 bases. The V segment lost 5 bases and the J segment 5 bases; nucleotides outside the gene matches: 8. Per germline, CDR1 SGHVS and CDR2 FQNEAQ. This CDR3 has 15 amino acids. CDR3 sequence: CASSTERGGVETQYF. In DNA, the CDR3 is TGTGCCAGCAGCACCGAGCGGGGGGGCGTGGAGACCCAGTACTTC.

The chain uses TRBV9 and TRBJ2-5, with TRBD2 matching over 9 bases. V shed 0 bases, J shed 0 bases, and the junction held 3 bases outside the gene matches. This CDR3 has 16 amino acids. Germline V gene data show CDR1 as SGDLS and CDR2 as YYNGEE. CDR3 amino acids: CASSVDAGGDQETQYF. CDR3 DNA: TGTGCCAGCAGCGTAGATGCGGGGGGGGACCAAGAGACCCAGTACTTC.

The chain links TRBV7-8 to TRBJ1-3; D might be TRBD1 (5 bases). V was shortened by 5 bases and J by 4 bases, with 24 bases between the two germline ends. The CDR3 has 18 amino acids. The germline gives CDR1 SGHVS, CDR2 FQNEAQ. In DNA, the CDR3 is TGTGCCAGCAGCCGAGTCTTTGCGGGACGGGAATCAGGAAACACCATATATTTT. Translation gives CASSRVFAGRESGNTIYF.

This clone appeared a single time. The chain recombines TRBV4-1 with TRBJ2-7; the match to TRBD2 covers 11 bases. The CDR3 contains 16 residues. The germline V gene encodes CDR1 MGHRA and CDR2 YSYEKL. V dropped 1 base and J dropped 4; count of bases not matched to a gene: 6. Here the CDR3 reads CASSQARLAGSYEQYF. The CDR3 DNA follows: TGCGCCAGCAGCCAAGCTAGACTAGCGGGGTCGTACGAGCAGTACTTC.

The CDR3 DNA reads TGTGCCAGCAGCGACACGGGGGGCCAGCCCCAGCATTTT. This codes for CASSDTGGQPQHF. The chain recombines TRBV9 with TRBJ1-5; perhaps TRBD1 as D (6 bases). CDR3 length: 13 amino acids. Germline assignment: CDR1 SGDLS and CDR2 YYNGEE. Trimming removed 3 bases from V and 7 bases from J, with 11 bases in between.

This clone appeared a few times. The gene calls are TRBV7-2 and TRBJ2-5; a possible D gene is TRBD1 (5 bases). V lost 2 bases to trimming and J lost 3 bases, with 13 bases between them. The germline V gene has CDR1 SGHTA and CDR2 FQGNSA. This CDR3 comprises 15 residues. This CDR3 is CASSLSGAWEETQYF. DNA of the CDR3: TGTGCCAGCAGCTTAAGTGGGGCTTGGGAAGAGACCCAGTACTTC.

The V and J genes are TRBV27 and TRBJ2-1; D is uncertain. V shed 5 bases and J shed 3 bases, with 17 bases lying between them. The CDR3 has 16 amino acids. CDR1 MNHEY and CDR2 SMNVEV come from the germline V gene (reference sequence). The CDR3, as DNA: TGTGCCAGCAGTCCACAGTGGGTACCCCTCTACAATGAGCAGTTCTTC. Translated, it gives CASSPQWVPLYNEQFF.

The chain employs TRBV19 and TRBJ2-7, with a possible D match to TRBD2 (5 bases). The CDR3 covers 15 residues. V lost 3 bases and J lost 0, with 12 bases in between. Germline V gene lookup returns CDR1 LNHDA and CDR2 SQIVND (reference sequence). CDR3 amino acids: CASSIGLLSSYEQYF. For the CDR3, the DNA is TGTGCCAGTAGTATTGGACTCCTGAGCTCCTACGAGCAGTACTTC.

The chain recombines TRBV5-6 with TRBJ1-2; 9 bases align to TRBD1. From germline, CDR1 is SGHDT and CDR2 YYEEEE. The CDR3 is 16 amino acids. V dropped 4 bases and J dropped 7; count of bases not matched to a gene: 14. CDR3 region: CASSLGVTGGAGGYTF. CDR3 bases: TGTGCCAGCAGCCTGGGGGTTACAGGGGGCGCAGGTGGCTACACCTTC.

The count of this clone is one. This rearrangement joins TRBV5-6 to TRBJ1-4; a possible D gene is TRBD1 (5 bases). Trimming pared 4 bases from V and 3 bases from J, leaving 16 bases between. CDR1 and CDR2 from the germline V gene are SGHDT and YYEEEE. This CDR3 has 16 amino acids. The DNA for the CDR3 is TGTGCCAGCAGCAGACAGCCCCTCATTTCTAATGAAAAACTGTTTTTT. Protein product: CASSRQPLISNEKLFF.

This clone has only a few counts. The genes are TRBV5-1 and TRBJ2-7, with 7 positions matching TRBD1. The J segment lost 4 bases and the V segment lost 0 bases, leaving 4 bases of the junction unmatched. Per germline, CDR1 SGHRS and CDR2 YFSETQ. The CDR3 contains 14 residues. CDR3 nucleotides: TGCGCCAGCAGCTTGGGGGACAGTAGATACGAGCAGTACTTC. This gives the protein CASSLGDSRYEQYF. Full variable domain (outside the CDR3, taken from reference TRBV5-1 and TRBJ2-7): KAGVTQTPRYLIKTRGQQVTLSCSPISGHRSVSWYQQTPGQGLQFLFEYFSETQRNKGNFPGRFSGRQFSNSRSEMNVSTLELGDSALYLCASSLGDSRYEQYFGPGTRLTVT.